This TCR beta chain was sequenced in a study of post-analysis software for immune sequencing data. Findings of the study overall: F-measure co-clustering was strong for batch-matched samples. Among 5 or 6 TRBV segments more frequent in patients than controls were TRBV5-6, TRBV5-1 and TRBV20-1. Comparison with controls showed significantly lower normalized Chao1 diversity in multiple sclerosis patients.

Unique molecular identifiers were built into the TCR beta cDNA libraries. Input amounts of 1 to 10 million T cells were used. These gave 500,000 or so cDNA molecules, so each molecule approximated one T cell. TCRdb ran MiXCR on the PCR reads and lists one entry per CDR3 protein. The sample records about 540,000 distinct CDR3 sequences, around a third being singletons. This CDR3 region has 13 residues. Germline V gene lookup returns CDR1 DFQATT and CDR2 SNEGSKA (reference sequence). Regarding this clonotype: What it binds is not known. Mismatch with germline at one junction end may stem from a read error.

The chain joins TRBV20-1 to TRBJ1-2; possible D gene TRBD1, 5 bases. The sample was blood. This TCR came from a girl aged 2-17 years with multiple sclerosis. The DNA for the CDR3 is TGCAGTGTTCCCGGTATGAGGGACTATGGCCACACCTTC. Amino acid sequence: CSVPGMRDYGHTF.